The 20 T cell receptor beta chains presented below share a single source sample, sequenced in a study of blood T cell repertoires in COVID-19. This table comes from immunoSEQ multiplex PCR, and its TCRdb copy is limited to in-frame clones, with some not included. This table has around 270,000 clones, 65% to 90% appearing once. Specimen: peripheral blood. These receptors were collected from a man aged 25 to 40 with active or convalescent COVID-19.

The genes are TRBV19 and TRBJ1-5; D gene uncertain. The CDR3 has 12 residues. The V end lost 2 bases, the J end lost 6 bases, and 5 bases lay between the germline ends. Germline CDR1 reads LNHDA; CDR2 reads SQIVND (reference sequence). DNA for the CDR3: TGTGCCAGTAGTATAAACTTTCAGCCCCAGCATTTT. Its translation is CASSINFQPQHF.

This clone was picked up a small number of times. The chain links TRBV2 to TRBJ2-1; D not resolved. V was pared by 6 bases and J by 0 bases, with 9 bases between. The CDR3 covers 14 residues. Germline loops: CDR1 SNHLY, CDR2 FYNNEI. CDR3 loop: CASRGPSSYNEQFF. CDR3 coding DNA: TGTGCCAGCAGGGGTCCTAGCTCCTACAATGAGCAGTTCTTC.

The chain uses TRBV7-8 and TRBJ1-5; D ambiguous. V gave up 5 bases and J gave up 5 bases, with 7 bases separating them. From germline, CDR1 is SGHVS and CDR2 FQNEAQ. CDR3 size: 12 residues. The CDR3 loop is CASSPSDQPQHF. In DNA, the CDR3 is TGTGCCAGCAGCCCCTCAGATCAGCCCCAGCATTTT.

This clone was recorded at least ten times. The genes are TRBV5-6 and TRBJ2-1, with D possibly being TRBD2 (5 bases). Germline V CDR1 and CDR2: SGHDT, YYEEEE. This CDR3 comprises 16 residues. Deletions cut 2 bases from V and 10 bases from J, with 22 bases between. The CDR3 spells CASSFMARGSLGEQFF. The CDR3 nucleotides read TGTGCCAGCAGCTTTATGGCCCGGGGATCCCTAGGGGAGCAGTTCTTC.

This clone was counted a single time. The rearrangement uses TRBV20-1 and TRBJ2-1; maybe TRBD1 (5 bases). This CDR3 has 11 amino acids. With 6 bases removed from V and 7 bases from J, the gap between germline ends came to 10 bases. The germline gives CDR1 DFQATT, CDR2 SNEGSKA (reference sequence). The CDR3: CSARAWNEQFF. The CDR3 DNA is TGCAGTGCCAGGGCCTGGAATGAGCAGTTCTTC.

V gene TRBV11-2 combines with J gene TRBJ2-5; D uncertain. Germline CDR1 is SGHAT and CDR2 is FQNNGV. Trimming removed 2 bases from V and 4 bases from J, with 8 bases in between. This CDR3 is built from 13 residues. The CDR3, as DNA: TGTGCCAGCAGCTTATCTCCCGTAGAGACCCAGTACTTC. Translating gives CASSLSPVETQYF.

The chain has TRBV7-2 and TRBJ1-3; TRBD1 is a possible D gene (6 bases). Germline loops: CDR1 SGHTA, CDR2 FQGNSA. V was pared by 5 bases and J by 3 bases, with 11 bases between. CDR3 length: 14 amino acids. The CDR3 DNA reads TGTGCCAGCAGCCTGATGGACAGTGGAAACACCATATATTTT. This translates into CASSLMDSGNTIYF.

Of note for this clone: Given the absence of the conserved phenylalanine or tryptophan at the CDR3 end, a read error is likely. The DNA is omitted, as the CDR3 cannot be located on it reliably, and the CDR3 follows TCRdb's listing. V gene TRBV6-6 combines with J gene TRBJ1-2; the table's D call, TRBD1, was not checked against the DNA. The CDR3 length equals 12 residues, ends included. Per the germline V gene, CDR1 is MNHNY and CDR2 is SVGAGI (reference sequence). CDR3: CASRPDEGQVIC.

The chain combines TRBV5-1 with TRBJ2-7, with TRBD1 as a possible D gene (7 bases). Trimming stripped 0 bases from V and 6 bases from J, with 19 bases between. The CDR3 sequence is 16 residues long. The V gene's germline CDR1 is SGHRS and CDR2 YFSETQ. The CDR3 sequence: CASSLGAGTEGSEQYF. CDR3 bases: TGCGCCAGCAGCTTGGGGGCGGGGACAGAGGGCTCCGAGCAGTACTTC.

V usage is TRBV27 and J usage is TRBJ2-2, with 9 bases identical to TRBD1. Per the germline V gene, CDR1 is MNHEY and CDR2 is SMNVEV (reference sequence). J gave up 1 base and V 3 bases, and 6 bases lay outside the gene matches. The CDR3 totals 17 residues. CDR3 residues: CASSFLGQGKNTGELFF. For the CDR3, the DNA is TGTGCCAGCAGTTTTCTCGGACAGGGGAAGAACACCGGGGAGCTGTTTTTT.

This chain uses TRBV12-3 or TRBV12-4 with TRBJ1-3; tentative D call: TRBD1 (5 bases). This CDR3 comprises 12 residues. Trimming shortened V by 6 bases and J by 15 bases, and 18 bases separated the two germline ends. The CDR3, as DNA: TGTGCCAGCAGCCCTACGGGGGTCCCGCAATATTTT. Its protein is CASSPTGVPQYF.

The rearrangement uses TRBV3-1 (or the pseudogene TRBV3-2) and TRBJ2-1, with D possibly being TRBD1 (5 bases). Trimming removed 0 bases at V and 6 bases at J, with 9 bases between. CDR1 is LGHDT and CDR2 is YNNKEL in the germline V gene (reference sequence). There are 14 residues in the CDR3. The CDR3 protein is CASSQETGANEQFF. The CDR3 nucleotides read TGTGCCAGCAGCCAAGAAACAGGAGCCAATGAGCAGTTCTTC.

The chain employs TRBV6-1 and TRBJ2-7; perhaps TRBD1 as D (5 bases). The CDR3 loop spans 14 amino acids. Germline V lookup: CDR1 MNHNS, CDR2 SASEGT. Trimming shortened V by 2 bases and J by 3 bases, and 11 bases separated the two germline ends. The CDR3 spells CASSEFTRDYEQYF. In DNA, the CDR3 is TGTGCCAGCAGTGAATTTACCAGGGACTACGAGCAGTACTTC.

This clone was counted once. The chain has TRBV4-3 and TRBJ2-2; the match to TRBD2 covers 11 bases. The CDR3 is 17 amino acids. The V gene end was trimmed by 1 base and the J gene end by 6 bases; junction bases not matched to a gene: 7. Looked up from germline, CDR1 is LGHNA and CDR2 is YSLEER. CDR3 DNA: TGCGCCAGCAGCCAAGGTGTTAGCGGGGGGGTGGCCGGGGAGCTGTTTTTT. This translates into CASSQGVSGGVAGELFF.

The rearrangement joins TRBV7-9 to TRBJ1-1; no clear D. Trimming stripped 5 bases from V and 2 bases from J, with 15 bases between. This CDR3 has 15 residues. The germline V gene has CDR1 SEHNR and CDR2 FQNEAQ (reference sequence). The CDR3 spells CASSERGGVNTEAFF. The CDR3 DNA is TGTGCCAGCAGCGAACGCGGCGGGGTAAACACTGAAGCTTTCTTT.

The chain uses TRBV7-6 and TRBJ2-7; TRBD2 agrees at 8 bases. Germline V lookup: CDR1 SGHVS, CDR2 FNYEAQ. The CDR3 has 14 residues. The trim removed 5 bases at V and 7 bases at J, leaving 10 bases unmatched. The DNA for the CDR3 is TGTGCCAGCAGCGACCGGGGCCTAGCGGGTGAGCAGTACTTC. Translation: CASSDRGLAGEQYF.

This clone has a single count. This rearrangement joins TRBV6-5 to TRBJ2-3; 9 positions agree with TRBD2. Germline CDR1 and CDR2: MNHEY and SVGAGI. The trim removed 11 bases at V and 0 bases at J, leaving 9 bases unmatched. CDR3 size: 15 residues. CDR3 protein: CAGSRAGGSTDTQYF. CDR3 nucleotides: TGTGCCGGATCGAGGGCGGGGGGGAGCACAGATACGCAGTATTTT.

The chain combines TRBV13 with TRBJ2-1; 8 bases agree with TRBD1. This CDR3 spans 14 amino acids. Germline V lookup: CDR1 PRHDT, CDR2 FYEKMQ (reference sequence). J was trimmed by 7 bases and V by 5 bases; bases with no gene match: 7. As DNA, the CDR3 is TGTGCCAGCAGCCCTCCAGGGGGCCGGAATGAGCAGTTCTTC. Its protein is CASSPPGGRNEQFF.

The V and J genes are TRBV5-5 and TRBJ1-4; TRBD1 agrees at 10 bases. V trimming: 3 bases; J trimming: 14 bases; junction bases outside the gene matches: 7. The CDR3 is 13 amino acids. From germline, CDR1 is SGHKS and CDR2 YYEKEE (reference sequence). DNA of the CDR3: TGTGCCAGCAGCTGGACAGGGGGTAGTTATCTGTTTTTT. Translation gives CASSWTGGSYLFF.

The chain combines TRBV13 with TRBJ1-4; D is ambiguous. The CDR3 is 14 amino acids. Trimming took off 3 bases at V and 7 bases at J, with 12 bases between the two ends. Germline V gene sequence: CDR1 PRHDT, CDR2 FYEKMQ (reference sequence). The CDR3 sequence is CASSFERASEKLFF. The CDR3 nucleotides read TGTGCCAGCAGCTTCGAGAGGGCCTCTGAAAAACTGTTTTTT.